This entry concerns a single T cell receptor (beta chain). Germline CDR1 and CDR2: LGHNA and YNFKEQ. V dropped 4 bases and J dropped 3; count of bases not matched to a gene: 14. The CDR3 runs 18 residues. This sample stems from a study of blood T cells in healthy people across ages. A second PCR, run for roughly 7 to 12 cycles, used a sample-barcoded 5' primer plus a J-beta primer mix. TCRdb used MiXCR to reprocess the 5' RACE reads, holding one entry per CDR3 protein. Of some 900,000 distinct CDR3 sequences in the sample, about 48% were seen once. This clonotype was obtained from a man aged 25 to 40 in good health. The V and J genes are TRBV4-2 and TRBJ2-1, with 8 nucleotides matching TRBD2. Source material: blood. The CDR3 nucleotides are TGTGCCAGCAGCCCTAAGACTCCCACAGCGGGGGTCTACAATGAGCAGTTCTTC. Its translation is CASSPKTPTAGVYNEQFF.